This TCR beta chain emerged from a study of T cell changes during pregnancy in multiple sclerosis. Trimming cost V 2 bases and J 4 bases; bases outside gene matches: 8. The germline V gene has CDR1 SGHRS and CDR2 YFSETQ. CDR3 length equals 15 residues. Only in-frame clones appear in the TCRdb table, and some are missing; sequencing was by immunoSEQ multiplex PCR. The sample lists approximately 25,000 clones; roughly 86% were seen once. The V gene is TRBV5-1, the J gene TRBJ1-1; 7 bases agree with TRBD1. This TCR came from a female donor with multiple sclerosis, enrolled in a pregnancy study. The sequences come from CD8+ T cells from peripheral blood mononuclear cells, collected in the second trimester of pregnancy. The CDR3, as DNA: TGCGCCAGCAGCTTCGGGGGCAGGGGGAGCACTGAAGCTTTCTTT. Its protein is CASSFGGRGSTEAFF.